The sequence of this T cell receptor (beta chain) was determined in a study of CD8+CD57+ T cells in acquired aplastic anemia. Study-wide findings and caveats: Sharing between patients and controls was observed for around 30 CD8+ CDR3 sequences.

The template used for profiling TCR beta VDJ and CDR3 was genomic DNA. MiXCR, applied by TCRdb to the reads, yields one record per CDR3 protein. The sample includes around 200,000 distinct CDR3 sequences, about 60% of them seen just once. Trimming pared 7 bases from V and 5 bases from J, leaving 8 bases between. CDR1 KGHDR and CDR2 SFDVKD come from the germline V gene. The CDR3 loop spans 12 amino acids. Of note for this clonotype: Its target is unknown.

Those patients picked for sequencing had displayed CD8+CD57+ cell expansion on flow cytometry. The source material was sorted CD4+, CD8+, or CD8+CD57+ T cells (not recorded which) from PBMCs. The rearrangement links TRBV24-1 to TRBJ1-5; maybe TRBD1 (5 bases). This TCR came from a human donor with aplastic anemia. CDR3 DNA sequence: TGTGCCACCAGCGAGGGGCATCAGCCCCAGCATTTT. This codes for CATSEGHQPQHF.